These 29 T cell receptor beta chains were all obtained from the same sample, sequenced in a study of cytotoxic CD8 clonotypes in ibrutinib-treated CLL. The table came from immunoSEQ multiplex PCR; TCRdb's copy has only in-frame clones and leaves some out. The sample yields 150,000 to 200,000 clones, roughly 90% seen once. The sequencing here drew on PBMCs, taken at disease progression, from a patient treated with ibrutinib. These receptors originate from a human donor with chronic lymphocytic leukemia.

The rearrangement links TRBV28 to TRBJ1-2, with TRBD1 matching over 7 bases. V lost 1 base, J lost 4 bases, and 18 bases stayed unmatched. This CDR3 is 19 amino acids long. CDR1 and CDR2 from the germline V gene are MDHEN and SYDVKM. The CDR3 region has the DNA TGTGCCAGCAGTTTATTTTCTTACTTTAGACAGGGAAGTAGCTATGGCTACACCTTC. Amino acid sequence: CASSLFSYFRQGSSYGYTF.

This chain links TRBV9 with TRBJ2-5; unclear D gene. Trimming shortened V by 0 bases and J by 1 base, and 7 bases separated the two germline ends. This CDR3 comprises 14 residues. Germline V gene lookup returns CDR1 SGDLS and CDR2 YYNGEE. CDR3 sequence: CASSVGTTQETQYF. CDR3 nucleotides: TGTGCCAGCAGCGTAGGGACCACCCAAGAGACCCAGTACTTC.

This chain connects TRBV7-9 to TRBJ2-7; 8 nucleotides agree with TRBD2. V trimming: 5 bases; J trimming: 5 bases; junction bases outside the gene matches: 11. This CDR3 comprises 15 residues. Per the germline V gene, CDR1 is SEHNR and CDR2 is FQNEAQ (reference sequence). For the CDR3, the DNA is TGTGCCAGCAGCCCACAAGGAGCGGGAGTCCACGAGCAGTACTTC. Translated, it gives CASSPQGAGVHEQYF.

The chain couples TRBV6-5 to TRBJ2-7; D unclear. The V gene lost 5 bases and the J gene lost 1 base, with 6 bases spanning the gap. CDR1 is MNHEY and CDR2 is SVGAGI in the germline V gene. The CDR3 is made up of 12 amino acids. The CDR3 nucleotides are TGTGCCAGCAGTGCCCATTCCTACGAGCAGTACTTC. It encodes CASSAHSYEQYF.

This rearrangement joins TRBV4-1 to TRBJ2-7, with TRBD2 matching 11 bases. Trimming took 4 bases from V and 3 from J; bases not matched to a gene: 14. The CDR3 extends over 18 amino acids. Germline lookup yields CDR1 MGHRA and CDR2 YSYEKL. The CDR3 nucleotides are TGCGCCAGCAGCCTAGCAACTAGCGGGAGCGCTCGCCACTACGAGCAGTACTTC. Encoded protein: CASSLATSGSARHYEQYF.

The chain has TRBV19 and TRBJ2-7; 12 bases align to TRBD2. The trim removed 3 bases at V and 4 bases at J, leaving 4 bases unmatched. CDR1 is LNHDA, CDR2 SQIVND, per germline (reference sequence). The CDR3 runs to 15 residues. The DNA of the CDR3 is TGTGCCAGTAGTATTACTAGCGGGAGGATTTACGAGCAGTACTTC. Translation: CASSITSGRIYEQYF.

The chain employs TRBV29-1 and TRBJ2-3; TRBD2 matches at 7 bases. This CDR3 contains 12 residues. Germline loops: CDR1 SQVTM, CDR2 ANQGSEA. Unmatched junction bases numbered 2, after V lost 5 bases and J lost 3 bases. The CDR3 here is CSVWGGTDTQYF. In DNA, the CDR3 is TGCAGCGTTTGGGGGGGGACAGATACGCAGTATTTT.

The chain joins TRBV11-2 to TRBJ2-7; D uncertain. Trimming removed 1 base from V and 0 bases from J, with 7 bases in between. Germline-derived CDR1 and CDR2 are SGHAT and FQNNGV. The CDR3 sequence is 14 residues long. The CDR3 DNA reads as TGTGCCAGCAGCTTAGTAGGGAACTCCTACGAGCAGTACTTC. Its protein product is CASSLVGNSYEQYF.

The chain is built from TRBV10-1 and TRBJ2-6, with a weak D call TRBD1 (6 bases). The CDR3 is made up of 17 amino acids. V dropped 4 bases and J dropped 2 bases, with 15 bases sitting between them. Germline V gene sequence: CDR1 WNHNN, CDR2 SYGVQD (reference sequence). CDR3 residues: CASSGAGANPGANVLTF. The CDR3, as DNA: TGCGCCAGCAGTGGGGCAGGGGCCAACCCTGGGGCCAACGTCCTGACTTTC.

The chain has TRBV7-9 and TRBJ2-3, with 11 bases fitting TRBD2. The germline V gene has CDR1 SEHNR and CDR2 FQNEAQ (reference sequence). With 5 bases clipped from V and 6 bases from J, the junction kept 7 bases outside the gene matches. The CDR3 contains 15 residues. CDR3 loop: CASSQLAGEGDTQYF. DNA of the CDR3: TGTGCCAGCAGCCAACTAGCGGGAGAAGGGGATACGCAGTATTTT.

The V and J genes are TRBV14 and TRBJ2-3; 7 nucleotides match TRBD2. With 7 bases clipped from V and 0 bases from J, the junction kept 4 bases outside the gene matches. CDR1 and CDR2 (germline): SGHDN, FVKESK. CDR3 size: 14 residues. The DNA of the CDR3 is TGTGCCAGCAAAGCGGGGCTTAGCACAGATACGCAGTATTTT. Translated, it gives CASKAGLSTDTQYF.

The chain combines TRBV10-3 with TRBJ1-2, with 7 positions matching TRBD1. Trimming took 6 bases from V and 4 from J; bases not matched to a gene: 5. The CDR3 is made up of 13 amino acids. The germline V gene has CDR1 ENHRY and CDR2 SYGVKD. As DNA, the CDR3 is TGTGCCATCAGCCCAACAGGGGCCTATGGCTACACCTTC. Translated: CAISPTGAYGYTF.

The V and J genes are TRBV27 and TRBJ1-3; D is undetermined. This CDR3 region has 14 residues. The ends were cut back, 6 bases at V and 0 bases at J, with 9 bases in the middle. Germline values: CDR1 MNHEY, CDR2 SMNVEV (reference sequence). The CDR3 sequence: CASSRTSSGNTIYF. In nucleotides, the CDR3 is TGTGCCAGCAGCCGCACCTCCTCTGGAAACACCATATATTTT.

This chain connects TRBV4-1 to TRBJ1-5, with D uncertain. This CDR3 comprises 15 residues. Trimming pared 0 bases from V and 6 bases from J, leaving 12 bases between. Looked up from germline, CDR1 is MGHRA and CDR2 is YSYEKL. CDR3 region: CASSQDEKEGQPQHF. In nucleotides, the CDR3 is TGCGCCAGCAGCCAAGATGAGAAGGAAGGTCAGCCCCAGCATTTT.

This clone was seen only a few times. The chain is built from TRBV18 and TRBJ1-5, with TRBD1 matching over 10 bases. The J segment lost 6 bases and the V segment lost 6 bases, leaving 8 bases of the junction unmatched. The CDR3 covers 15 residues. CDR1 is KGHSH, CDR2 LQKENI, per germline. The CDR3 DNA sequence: TGTGCCAGCTCGATGGGACAGGGGTTCGGTCAGCCCCAGCATTTT. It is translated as CASSMGQGFGQPQHF.

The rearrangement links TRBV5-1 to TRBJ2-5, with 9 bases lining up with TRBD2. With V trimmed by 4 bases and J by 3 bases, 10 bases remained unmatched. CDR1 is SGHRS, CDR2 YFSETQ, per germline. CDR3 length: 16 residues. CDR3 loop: CASSINLAGREETQYF. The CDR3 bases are TGCGCCAGCAGCATAAATCTAGCGGGAAGGGAAGAGACCCAGTACTTC.

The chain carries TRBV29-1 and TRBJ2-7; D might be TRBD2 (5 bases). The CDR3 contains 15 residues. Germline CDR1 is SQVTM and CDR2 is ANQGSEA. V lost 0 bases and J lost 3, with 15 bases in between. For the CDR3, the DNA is TGCAGCGTTGAAGATGGCCCCGAGGGTATCTACGAGCAGTACTTC. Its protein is CSVEDGPEGIYEQYF.

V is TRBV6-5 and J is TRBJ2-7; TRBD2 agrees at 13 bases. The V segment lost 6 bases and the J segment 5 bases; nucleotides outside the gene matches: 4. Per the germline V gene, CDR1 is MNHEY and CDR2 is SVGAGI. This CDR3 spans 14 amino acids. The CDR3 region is CASSRTSGSNEQYF. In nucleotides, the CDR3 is TGTGCCAGCAGCCGGACTAGCGGGAGTAACGAGCAGTACTTC.

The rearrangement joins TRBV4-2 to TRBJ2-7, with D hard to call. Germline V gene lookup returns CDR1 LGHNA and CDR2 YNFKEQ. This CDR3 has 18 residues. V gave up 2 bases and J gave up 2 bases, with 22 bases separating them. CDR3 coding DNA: TGTGCCAGCAGCCAACGTATGCGGCTAGGGTCGGAAGCCTACGAGCAGTACTTC. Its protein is CASSQRMRLGSEAYEQYF.

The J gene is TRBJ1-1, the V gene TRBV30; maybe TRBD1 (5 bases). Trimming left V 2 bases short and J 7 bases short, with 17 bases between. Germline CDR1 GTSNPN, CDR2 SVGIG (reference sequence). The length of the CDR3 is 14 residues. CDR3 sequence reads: CAWSLGGSVLEAFF. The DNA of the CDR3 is TGTGCCTGGAGTCTGGGGGGGTCGGTCCTTGAAGCTTTCTTT.

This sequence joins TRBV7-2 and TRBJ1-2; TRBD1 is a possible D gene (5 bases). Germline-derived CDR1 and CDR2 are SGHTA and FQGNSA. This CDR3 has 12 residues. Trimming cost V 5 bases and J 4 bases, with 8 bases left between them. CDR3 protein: CASSLDSYGYTF. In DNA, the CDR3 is TGTGCCAGCAGCCTAGACAGCTATGGCTACACCTTC.

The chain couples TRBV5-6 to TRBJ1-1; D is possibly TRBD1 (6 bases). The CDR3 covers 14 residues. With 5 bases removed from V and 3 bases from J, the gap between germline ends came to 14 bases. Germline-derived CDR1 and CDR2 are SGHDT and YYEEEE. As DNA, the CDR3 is TGTGCCAGCAGTTTACAGGGTTGGGACACTGAAGCTTTCTTT. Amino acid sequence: CASSLQGWDTEAFF.

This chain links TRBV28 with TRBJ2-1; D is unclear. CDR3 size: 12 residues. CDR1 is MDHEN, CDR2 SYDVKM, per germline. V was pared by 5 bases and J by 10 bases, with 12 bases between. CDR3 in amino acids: CASSLRTSEQFF. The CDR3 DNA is TGTGCCAGCAGTCTGAGGACCTCAGAGCAGTTCTTC.

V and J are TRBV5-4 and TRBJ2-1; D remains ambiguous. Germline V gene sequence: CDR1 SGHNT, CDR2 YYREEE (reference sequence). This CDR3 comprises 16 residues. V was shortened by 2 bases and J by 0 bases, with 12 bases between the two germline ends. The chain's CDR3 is CASSFTRFSSYNEQFF. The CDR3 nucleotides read TGTGCCAGCAGCTTCACGCGCTTCAGCTCCTACAATGAGCAGTTCTTC.

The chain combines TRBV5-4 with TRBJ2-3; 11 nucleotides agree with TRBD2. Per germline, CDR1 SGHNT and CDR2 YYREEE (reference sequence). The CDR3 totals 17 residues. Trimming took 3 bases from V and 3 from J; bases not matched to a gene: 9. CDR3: CASSSPLAGVGTDTQYF. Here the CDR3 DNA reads TGTGCCAGCAGCTCACCACTAGCGGGAGTGGGAACAGATACGCAGTATTTT.

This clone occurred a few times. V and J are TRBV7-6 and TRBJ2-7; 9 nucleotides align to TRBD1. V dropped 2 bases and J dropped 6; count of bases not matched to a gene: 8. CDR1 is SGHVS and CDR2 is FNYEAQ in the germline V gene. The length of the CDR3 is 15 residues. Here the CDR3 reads CASSLRDRERGEQYF. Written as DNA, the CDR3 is TGTGCCAGCAGCTTACGGGACAGGGAAAGAGGCGAGCAGTACTTC. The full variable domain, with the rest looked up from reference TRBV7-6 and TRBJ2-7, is GAGVSQSPRYKVTKRGQDVALRCDPISGHVSLYWYRQALGQGPEFLTYFNYEAQQDKSGLPNDRFSAERPEGSISTLTIQRTEQRDSAMYRCASSLRDRERGEQYFGPGTRLTVT.

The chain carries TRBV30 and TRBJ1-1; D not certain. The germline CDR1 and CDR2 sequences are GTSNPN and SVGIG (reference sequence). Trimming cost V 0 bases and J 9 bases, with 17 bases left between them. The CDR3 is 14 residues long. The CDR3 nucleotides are TGTGCCTGGAGTGTACTGGCAGGCGCTTCGAAAGCTTTCTTT. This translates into CAWSVLAGASKAFF.

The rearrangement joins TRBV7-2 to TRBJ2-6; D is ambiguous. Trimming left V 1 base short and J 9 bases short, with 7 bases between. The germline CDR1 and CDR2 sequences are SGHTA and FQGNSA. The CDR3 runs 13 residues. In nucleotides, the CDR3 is TGTGCCAGCAGCTTAGTCAGAGGCAACGTCCTGACTTTC. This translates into CASSLVRGNVLTF.

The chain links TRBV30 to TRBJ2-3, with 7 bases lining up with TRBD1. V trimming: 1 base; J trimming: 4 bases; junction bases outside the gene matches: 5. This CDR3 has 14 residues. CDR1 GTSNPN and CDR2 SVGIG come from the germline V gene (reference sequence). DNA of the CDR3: TGTGCCTGGAGTGGAGGGGGCCTCTCAGATACGCAGTATTTT. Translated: CAWSGGGLSDTQYF.